This passage covers 7 T cell receptor beta chains from one sample sequenced in a study of cytomegalovirus exposure and HLA in healthy donors. In the PCR, 60 Vbeta and 13 Jbeta primers were used. The protocol was immunoSEQ multiplex PCR, while the TCRdb copy is restricted to in-frame clones and leaves out a portion. The sample contains approximately 120,000 clones, 80% to 85% of which appear only once. Material for sequencing was PBMCs. The receptors were sampled from a woman aged 25 to 45 in good health and CMV-seronegative.

Written as DNA, the CDR3 is TGTGCCAGCAGTGAATGGTTCCGGTCCAATCAGCCCCAGCATTTT. It codes for CASSEWFRSNQPQHF. This chain links TRBV2 with TRBJ1-5; D gene unclear. CDR3 size: 15 residues. V lost 2 bases to trimming and J lost 3 bases, with 11 bases between them. CDR1 is SNHLY and CDR2 is FYNNEI in the germline V gene. The whole variable domain, filled in from reference TRBV2 and TRBJ1-5, reads EPEVTQTPSHQVTQMGQEVILRCVPISNHLYFYWYRQILGQKVEFLVSFYNNEISEKSEIFDDQFSVERPDGSNFTLKIRSTKLEDSAMYFCASSEWFRSNQPQHFGDGTRLSIL.

DNA of the CDR3: TGTGCCAGCTCACCAATAACTAACTCTGACGAGCAGTACTTC. It encodes CASSPITNSDEQYF. The rearrangement links TRBV18 to TRBJ2-7; no reliable D call. With 2 bases removed from V and 5 bases from J, the gap between germline ends came to 13 bases. The CDR3 is 14 amino acids. Per germline, CDR1 KGHSH and CDR2 LQKENI.

About this clone: At one end, the junction sequence differs from germline, possibly due to a read error. The genes are TRBV7-7 and TRBJ2-3; the match to TRBD2 covers 11 bases. CDR1 and CDR2 from the germline V gene are SSHAT and FNYEAQ (reference sequence). The CDR3 spans 16 residues. Here the CDR3 DNA reads TGTGCTAGCAGCTTAGGGGCTAGCGGGGGGAGTGATACGCAGTATTTT. It translates to CASSLGASGGSDTQYF.

There are a few counts of this clone. The gene calls are TRBV10-3 and TRBJ2-1; the match to TRBD1 covers 8 bases. Germline CDR1 and CDR2: ENHRY and SYGVKD. V gave up 0 bases and J gave up 9 bases; unmatched junction bases: 4. CDR3 length: 14 amino acids. The CDR3 protein is CAISESQQGGEQFF. As DNA, the CDR3 is TGTGCCATCAGTGAGTCGCAACAGGGGGGTGAGCAGTTCTTC.

This clone was recorded a few times. The chain combines TRBV9 with TRBJ2-7, with D possibly TRBD2 on 6 matching bases. This CDR3 spans 16 amino acids. Looked up from germline, CDR1 is SGDLS and CDR2 is YYNGEE. V was clipped by 2 bases and J by 1 base, with 16 bases between them. CDR3 amino acids: CASSVTPRERSYEQYF. The CDR3 nucleotides read TGTGCCAGCAGCGTCACGCCCCGGGAGAGGTCCTACGAGCAGTACTTC.

This chain links TRBV27 with TRBJ2-7, with D perhaps TRBD1 (7 bases). Looked up from germline, CDR1 is MNHEY and CDR2 is SMNVEV (reference sequence). V was trimmed by 6 bases and J by 0 bases, leaving 15 bases between them. This CDR3 spans 15 amino acids. The CDR3 here is CASRPGGMISYEQYF. CDR3 in DNA: TGTGCCAGCAGACCAGGGGGGATGATCTCCTACGAGCAGTACTTC.

The sample holds one count of this clone. The sample has other DNA sequences that encode this CDR3 too. The chain employs TRBV18 and TRBJ1-1; possibly TRBD1 for D (5 bases). V lost 2 bases, J lost 1 base, and 5 bases lay in between. Germline V gene data show CDR1 as KGHSH and CDR2 as LQKENI. This CDR3 has 13 amino acids. CDR3 coding DNA: TGTGCCAGCTCACCAACAGGGAACACTGAAGCTTTCTTT. It translates to CASSPTGNTEAFF.